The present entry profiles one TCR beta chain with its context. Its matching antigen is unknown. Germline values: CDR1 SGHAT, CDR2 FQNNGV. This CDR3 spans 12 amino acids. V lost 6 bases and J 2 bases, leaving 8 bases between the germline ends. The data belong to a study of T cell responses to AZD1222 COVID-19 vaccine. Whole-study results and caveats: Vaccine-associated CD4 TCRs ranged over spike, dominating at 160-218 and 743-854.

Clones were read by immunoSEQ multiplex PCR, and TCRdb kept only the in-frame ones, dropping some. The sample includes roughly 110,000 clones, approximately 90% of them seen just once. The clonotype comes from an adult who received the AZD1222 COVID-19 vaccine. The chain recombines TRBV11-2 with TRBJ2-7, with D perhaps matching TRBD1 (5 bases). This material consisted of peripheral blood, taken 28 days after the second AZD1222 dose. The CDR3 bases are TGTGCCAGCAGACTACAGGCCTACGAGCAGTACTTC. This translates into CASRLQAYEQYF.